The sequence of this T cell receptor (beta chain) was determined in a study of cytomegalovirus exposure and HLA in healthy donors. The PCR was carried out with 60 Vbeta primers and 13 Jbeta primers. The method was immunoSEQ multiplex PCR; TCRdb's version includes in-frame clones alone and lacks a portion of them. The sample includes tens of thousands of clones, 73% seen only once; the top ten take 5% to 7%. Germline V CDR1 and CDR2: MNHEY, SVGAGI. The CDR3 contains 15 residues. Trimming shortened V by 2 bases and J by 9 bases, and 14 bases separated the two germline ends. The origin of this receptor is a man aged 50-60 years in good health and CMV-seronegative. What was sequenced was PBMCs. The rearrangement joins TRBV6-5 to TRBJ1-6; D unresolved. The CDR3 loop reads CASSYDLLGSSPLHF. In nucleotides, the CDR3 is TGTGCCAGCAGTTACGATCTCCTGGGGAGTTCACCCCTCCACTTT.